This record concerns one T cell receptor (beta chain) sequence. This clone appeared a few times. Its antigen remains undetermined. Base qualities were left out, and no much larger clone turns up one base away. TCR beta libraries were generated from genomic DNA with the immunoSEQ kit, following the manufacturer's recommendations. Library preparation used a first multiplex PCR with proprietary primers, then a second PCR adding unique barcodes, with bead cleanups after each round. A positive control reaction and a negative control reaction, both provided in the kit, were run with every batch of samples. The final libraries were assessed on an Agilent 4200 TapeStation D1000 ScreenTape, pooled by volume, and quantified by qPCR. Sequencing was performed on an Illumina NextSeq500 using a MidOutput 150-cycle cartridge, with 156 Read1 cycles, 15 Index1 cycles, and the kit custom primers. The pooled library was loaded at 0.75 to 1 pM, with an approximately 20% PhiX control spiked in. In the paper's pipeline: The vendor-processed data were analyzed in R, and a clonotype was defined as all T cells that share the same CDR3 nucleotide sequence. In the clone abundance analyses, frequencies were normalized to the 10,000 most abundant clones in each sample. Public T cell clones, which averaged fewer than five per sample, were removed prior to analysis. An abundance difference of at least 32-fold between compartments was the criterion for calling clonotypes tumor-enriched or baseline blood-enriched. A beta-binomial differential abundance model was used to identify clonotypes that expanded or contracted between blood time points. The Baroni-Urbani and Buser coefficient was used to measure tumor-blood repertoire similarity, and groups were compared with two-tailed Wilcoxon tests in R. The immuneACCESS repertoire file appears here via TCRdb, limited to in-frame rearrangements. These files lack a portion of the clones; in checked studies, under half of the deficit traces to unresolved V genes, and the cause of the others is not known. V, J and clone size are those of that table, while D and trimming were read from the DNA. Across this sample there are roughly 140,000 clones, with roughly 86% seen only once. The ten biggest clones cover roughly 13% of the sample.

The data were taken from a study of radiation and T cells in renal cell carcinoma (dated by TCRdb to about 2020). For the study in its entirety: The samples were obtained from a clinical trial, where primary renal cell carcinomas were treated with 15 Gy stereotactic body radiation therapy and then removed by nephrectomy 4 weeks afterward. In the 45 to 65 samples combined, 4 million to 5 million unique CDR3 nucleotide sequences were found, encoding 3,000,000 or so unique CDR3 amino acid sequences. In total, approximately 54 samples, comprising approximately 26 tumors and around 27 peripheral blood samples, were subjected to TCR beta sequencing.

V is reduced by 4 bases and J by 3 bases, leaving a spacing of 15 bases between them. From the cysteine up to the phenylalanine, the CDR3 has a length of 15 residues. The entry retains the CDR3 DNA only, 45 bases that are in frame from base 1. Per the germline V gene, ENHRY is the CDR1 and SYGVKD is the CDR2. The time point label here, explained by the study, means: blood 2 weeks post-SBRT. In the paper's terms, the treatment or condition label means: 15 Gy SBRT to primary tumor, nephrectomy 4 weeks later. To follow tumor-enriched clonotypes, peripheral blood was collected serially from radiation-treated patients at baseline and again at 2 weeks and 4 weeks after SBRT. Every patient's renal cell carcinoma showed clear cell pathology. The QIAamp DNA Blood Mini Kit (Qiagen) was used to prepare genomic DNA for TCR sequencing. Only samples passing all quality control checks were included in the analyses.

General study outcomes and caveats: In blood, the top tumor clonotypes increased between baseline and 2 weeks post-radiation and then shrank by 4 weeks, which suggests that tumor-resident clones expanded only transiently. Because pretreatment tumor biopsies were not available, the study could not determine whether clonotypes were already present within the tumor at baseline. Changes in the blood repertoire were not tracked past 4 weeks after treatment. With a single-armed trial design, the study had no way to address how radiation dose or scheduling affects the TCR repertoire.

Here the sequenced sample was blood, taken from a patient whose treatment included radiotherapy and nephrectomy. This sequence was found in a woman in her forties or fifties with renal cell carcinoma. This sequence uses TRBV10-3 and TRBJ1-1, with a weak D call of TRBD1 (5 bases match). The nucleotide sequence reads as follows: TGTGCCATCAGTGGGAGGACTGGAGGGGACACTGAAGCTTTCTTT. This is translated as CAISGRTGGDTEAFF.